The 31 T cell receptor beta chains given below trace back to one sample, sequenced in a study of shared clonotypes between healthy human individuals. The data were produced by immunoSEQ multiplex PCR, yet TCRdb's version contains in-frame clones alone and is incomplete. Of some 490,000 clones listed, around 73% are singletons. The sequenced sample was PBMCs. The source of these receptors is a woman between 35 and 50 years old in good health. Some clones in this sample may be carry-over from other donors' samples.

V gene TRBV6-1 combines with J gene TRBJ2-5; the D gene is possibly TRBD2 (6 bases). V gave up 5 bases and J gave up 4 bases, with 14 bases separating them. Germline V gene lookup returns CDR1 MNHNS and CDR2 SASEGT. The CDR3 totals 14 residues. This chain's CDR3 is CASSFSSESETQYF. The CDR3 nucleotides read TGTGCCAGCAGTTTTTCTAGCGAATCAGAGACCCAGTACTTC.

V gene TRBV25-1 combines with J gene TRBJ2-3; D unresolved. Per the germline V gene, CDR1 is MGHDK and CDR2 is SYGVNS. The CDR3 loop spans 14 amino acids. The V and J ends lost 8 bases and 2 bases respectively, with 14 bases between them. This CDR3 is CASGGLSPTDTQYF. The CDR3 nucleotides are TGTGCCAGCGGTGGCCTTTCTCCCACAGATACGCAGTATTTT.

V is TRBV11-2 and J is TRBJ2-1; D assignment may be TRBD1 or TRBD2 (5 bases each). Germline V gives CDR1 SGHAT, CDR2 FQNNGV. CDR3 length: 14 residues. V lost 5 bases and J lost 2, with 10 bases in between. CDR3 protein: CASSPGRAYNEQFF. The DNA of the CDR3 is TGTGCCAGCAGCCCGGGACGGGCCTACAATGAGCAGTTCTTC. The variable domain in full, completed from reference TRBV11-2 and TRBJ2-1, reads EAGVAQSPRYKIIEKRQSVAFWCNPISGHATLYWYQQILGQGPKLLIQFQNNGVVDDSQLPKDRFSAERLKGVDSTLKIQPAKLEDSAVYLCASSPGRAYNEQFFGPGTRLTVL.

The chain links TRBV28 to TRBJ1-6; D remains unclear. The CDR3 contains 15 residues. CDR1 MDHEN and CDR2 SYDVKM come from the germline V gene. The germline V and J ends were trimmed by 5 bases and 0 bases, with 8 bases remaining between them. This CDR3 is CASSGGSSYNSPLHF. The CDR3, as DNA: TGTGCCAGCAGTGGCGGCAGCTCCTATAATTCACCCCTCCACTTT.

The chain recombines TRBV25-1 with TRBJ1-5; D gene ambiguous. Trimming removed 4 bases from V and 4 bases from J, with 11 bases in between. The CDR3 is made up of 14 amino acids. Germline values: CDR1 MGHDK, CDR2 SYGVNS. CDR3 amino acids: CASSAGGGNQPQHF. CDR3 bases: TGTGCCAGCAGTGCCGGTGGAGGAAATCAGCCCCAGCATTTT. Filled out from reference TRBV25-1 and TRBJ1-5, the complete variable domain reads EADIYQTPRYLVIGTGKKITLECSQTMGHDKMYWYQQDPGMELHLIHYSYGVNSTEKGDLSSESTVSRIRTEHFPLTLESARPSHTSQYLCASSAGGGNQPQHFGDGTRLSIL.

The genes are TRBV28 and TRBJ1-2, with TRBD1 as a possible D gene (5 bases). The V and J ends lost 5 bases and 8 bases respectively, with 18 bases between them. Looked up from germline, CDR1 is MDHEN and CDR2 is SYDVKM. The CDR3 runs to 14 residues. The CDR3 DNA reads as TGTGCCAGCAGTCCGGGGACGGCTCTATGGGGCTACACCTTC. It specifies CASSPGTALWGYTF.

This chain links TRBV5-4 with TRBJ2-6; tentative D call: TRBD2 (6 bases). The V and J ends lost 4 bases and 2 bases respectively, with 13 bases between them. The germline gives CDR1 SGHNT, CDR2 YYREEE (reference sequence). This CDR3 region has 16 residues. CDR3 loop: CASSGGLPTGANVLTF. The CDR3 nucleotides read TGTGCCAGCAGCGGGGGACTGCCCACTGGGGCCAACGTCCTGACTTTC.

This clone was counted a single time. This chain links TRBV7-3 with TRBJ2-2; D gene ambiguous. The germline V gene encodes CDR1 SGHTA and CDR2 FQGTGA. The CDR3 is made up of 14 amino acids. The ends were cut back, 5 bases at V and 1 base at J, with 8 bases in the middle. The CDR3 nucleotides read TGTGCCAGCAGCCCTCGACAGAACACCGGGGAGCTGTTTTTT. Amino acids: CASSPRQNTGELFF.

This chain uses TRBV4-3 with TRBJ2-7; tentative D call: TRBD2 (6 bases). Between the trimmed V and J ends, which lost 1 base and 2 bases, there was a span of 12 bases. Germline V gives CDR1 LGHNA, CDR2 YSLEER. There are 15 residues in the CDR3. Written as DNA, the CDR3 is TGCGCCAGCAGCCAAGCCTCGGCGGGGCCCTACGAGCAGTACTTC. Its translation is CASSQASAGPYEQYF.

This clone was observed a handful of times. The chain couples TRBV29-1 to TRBJ2-7; possible D gene TRBD1, 5 bases. CDR1 and CDR2 (germline): SQVTM, ANQGSEA. The V end lost 6 bases, the J end lost 6 bases, and 12 bases lay between the germline ends. The CDR3 is made up of 11 amino acids. The DNA for the CDR3 is TGCAGCGTCTCGACCCAGGGCGAGCAGTACTTC. Protein: CSVSTQGEQYF.

V and J are TRBV28 and TRBJ1-2; tentatively, D is TRBD1 (6 bases). Germline values: CDR1 MDHEN, CDR2 SYDVKM. V lost 2 bases to trimming and J lost 5 bases, with 12 bases between them. The CDR3 length is 14 residues. CDR3 nucleotide sequence: TGTGCCAGCAGTTTACAGGGGCCGAAGTATGGCTACACCTTC. Encoded protein: CASSLQGPKYGYTF.

The chain carries TRBV10-1 and TRBJ2-5; 8 bases agree with TRBD2. CDR3 length: 16 amino acids. Per the germline V gene, CDR1 is WNHNN and CDR2 is SYGVQD (reference sequence). Trimming took 0 bases from V and 5 from J; bases not matched to a gene: 8. CDR3 DNA: TGCGCCAGCAGTGAGTCGCGGGGGGCTGATTTGGAGACCCAGTACTTC. Translation gives CASSESRGADLETQYF.

The V gene is TRBV14, the J gene TRBJ2-2; no firm D call. The CDR3 runs 18 residues. The V gene lost 3 bases and the J gene lost 0 bases, with 17 bases spanning the gap. Per the germline V gene, CDR1 is SGHDN and CDR2 is FVKESK. The CDR3 loop is CASSQRRGLLSNTGELFF. In DNA form, the CDR3 reads TGTGCCAGCAGCCAGAGAAGAGGTCTCCTTTCGAACACCGGGGAGCTGTTTTTT.

The chain uses TRBV5-4 and TRBJ2-7; 7 positions match TRBD2. Germline V gene data show CDR1 as SGHNT and CDR2 as YYREEE (reference sequence). This CDR3 spans 13 amino acids. The V and J ends lost 4 bases and 3 bases, in that order; junction bases with no gene match: 4. The CDR3 bases are TGTGCCAGCAGCGGGGCGGGGGACTACGAGCAGTACTTC. Protein product: CASSGAGDYEQYF.

This clone has just a few counts. The chain joins TRBV19 to TRBJ1-1; 8 bases are a match to TRBD1. CDR3 length equals 15 residues. J lost 5 bases, V lost 5 bases, and 10 bases had no gene match. The V gene's germline CDR1 is LNHDA and CDR2 SQIVND (reference sequence). CDR3 residues: CASSVTGVGETEAFF. The CDR3 DNA reads as TGTGCCAGTAGTGTGACAGGGGTGGGGGAAACTGAAGCTTTCTTT.

A few counts support this clone. The chain is built from TRBV5-8 and TRBJ2-5; D remains unclear. The J call may be mistaken, given a closer DNA end match to TRBJ2-7. Germline CDR1 is SGHTS and CDR2 is YDEGEE. The CDR3 extends over 13 amino acids. The CDR3 spells CASSPTRWTEQYF. In DNA form, the CDR3 reads TGTGCCAGCAGCCCGACCCGTTGGACCGAGCAGTACTTC.

The rearrangement uses TRBV2 and TRBJ2-3; D is uncertain. Germline V gene data show CDR1 as SNHLY and CDR2 as FYNNEI. The CDR3 runs 15 residues. V was cut by 6 bases and J by 0 bases, with 13 bases left in between. This chain's CDR3 is CASSARRSSTDTQYF. As DNA, the CDR3 is TGTGCCAGCAGCGCACGCCGGAGTAGCACAGATACGCAGTATTTT.

V usage is TRBV5-6 and J usage is TRBJ2-5; TRBD2 matches at 12 bases. The better agreement between TRBJ2-7 and the DNA end casts doubt on the J call. The CDR3 runs 14 residues. Germline loops: CDR1 SGHDT, CDR2 YYEEEE. The CDR3 spells CASSATSGRYEQYF. CDR3 sequence (DNA): TGTGCCAGCAGCGCAACTAGCGGGAGGTACGAGCAGTACTTC.

This clone has a handful of counts. V and J are TRBV11-3 and TRBJ2-2; tentatively, D is TRBD2 (6 bases). The length of the CDR3 is 18 residues. CDR1 and CDR2 (germline): SGHNT, YENEEA. V shed 5 bases and J shed 5 bases, with 24 bases lying between them. The CDR3 protein is CASSHGTFDAAGTGELFF. The CDR3 DNA follows: TGTGCCAGCAGCCACGGGACTTTCGATGCGGCGGGGACCGGGGAGCTGTTTTTT.

This chain links TRBV5-1 with TRBJ2-7; possibly TRBD2 for D (6 bases). The CDR3 is 16 amino acids. V lost 2 bases and J 6 bases, leaving 21 bases between the germline ends. Germline V gene lookup returns CDR1 SGHRS and CDR2 YFSETQ. The chain's CDR3 is CASSFGWGSGYCEQYF. CDR3 in DNA: TGCGCCAGCAGCTTTGGGTGGGGTAGCGGCTACTGCGAGCAGTACTTC.

On this clone: A much larger clone differs from this one at a single base, so this may be a read error. The sample has other DNA sequences that encode this CDR3 too. This chain connects TRBV19 to TRBJ1-1, with D possibly being TRBD1 (5 bases). The CDR3 runs to 13 residues. The germline V gene encodes CDR1 LNHDA and CDR2 SQIVND (reference sequence). For the CDR3, the DNA is TGTGCCAGTAGTTCAGGGCTCAACACCGAAGCTTTCTTT. Translation: CASSSGLNTEAFF.

The table lists this clone with a count of one. The rearrangement uses TRBV7-6 and TRBJ2-3, with 8 nucleotides matching TRBD1. Germline trimming cut 1 base from V and 6 bases from J; bases unmatched to any gene: 3. The CDR3 extends over 14 amino acids. CDR1 is SGHVS and CDR2 is FNYEAQ in the germline V gene. CDR3 bases: TGTGCCAGCAGCTTAGGGACAGGGTTCGATACGCAGTATTTT. Its translation: CASSLGTGFDTQYF.

The CDR3 DNA reads TGTGCCAGCAGTGACGGGACCGCGATGGATGGCTACACCTTC. It is translated as CASSDGTAMDGYTF. The chain has TRBV6-1 and TRBJ1-2; D possibly corresponds to TRBD1 (5 bases). Trimming removed 3 bases at V and 6 bases at J, with 14 bases between. Germline V gene sequence: CDR1 MNHNS, CDR2 SASEGT. This CDR3 comprises 14 residues.

The rearrangement joins TRBV11-3 to TRBJ2-5; the D gene could be TRBD1 or TRBD2 (5 bases each). The CDR3 extends over 12 amino acids. Trimming removed 5 bases from V and 3 bases from J, with 7 bases in between. Germline values: CDR1 SGHNT, CDR2 YENEEA. CDR3 residues: CASSRGEETQYF. DNA for the CDR3: TGTGCCAGCAGCAGAGGGGAAGAGACCCAGTACTTC.

The J gene is TRBJ2-1, the V gene TRBV4-2; TRBD2 agrees at 9 bases. The CDR3 runs to 15 residues. Trimming took 0 bases from V and 6 from J; bases not matched to a gene: 3. CDR1 and CDR2 (germline): LGHNA, YNFKEQ. The chain's CDR3 is CASSQEDSGSNEQFF. Here the CDR3 DNA reads TGTGCCAGCAGCCAAGAGGATAGCGGGAGCAATGAGCAGTTCTTC.

Points on this clone: The same CDR3 arises from other DNA sequences in this sample as well. The chain couples TRBV5-1 to TRBJ2-7; 9 bases are shared with TRBD1. The CDR3 has 14 amino acids. The germline V gene encodes CDR1 SGHRS and CDR2 YFSETQ. V lost 4 bases, J lost 4 bases, and 6 bases stayed unmatched. The CDR3: CASSRGQGVYEQYF. The CDR3, as DNA: TGCGCCAGCAGCAGGGGACAGGGAGTATACGAGCAGTACTTC.

A note on this clone: One end of the junction fails to match germline, which may point to a read error. This chain joins TRBV11-3 and TRBJ2-1; D gene unclear. Germline values: CDR1 SGHNT, CDR2 YENEEA. The CDR3 totals 11 residues. CDR3 protein: CAGSLGSEQFF. The CDR3 DNA follows: TGTGCCGGCAGCTTAGGTAGTGAGCAGTTCTTC.

The chain combines TRBV5-6 with TRBJ1-6; 7 nucleotides match TRBD1. Germline trimming cut 0 bases from V and 7 bases from J; bases unmatched to any gene: 10. The CDR3 loop spans 17 amino acids. CDR1 is SGHDT and CDR2 is YYEEEE in the germline V gene. The chain's CDR3 is CASSLAGRDRVNSPLHF. Written as DNA, the CDR3 is TGTGCCAGCAGCTTGGCCGGTCGGGACAGAGTAAATTCACCCCTCCACTTT.

This rearrangement joins TRBV15 to TRBJ2-7; TRBD1 or TRBD2 may be the D gene (5 bases each). The CDR3 has 15 amino acids. Between the trimmed V and J ends, which lost 0 bases and 4 bases, there was a span of 13 bases. Per the germline V gene, CDR1 is LNHNV and CDR2 is YYDKDF (reference sequence). Here the CDR3 reads CATSRDPGRVYEQYF. CDR3 bases: TGTGCCACCAGCAGAGATCCGGGACGAGTGTACGAGCAGTACTTC.

The CDR3 DNA sequence: TGTGCCAGCACCGGACAGGGGATTTACAATGAGCAGTTCTTC. Translation: CASTGQGIYNEQFF. The V and J genes are TRBV6-5 and TRBJ2-1; TRBD1 aligns across 9 bases. This CDR3 comprises 14 residues. Germline V gene lookup returns CDR1 MNHEY and CDR2 SVGAGI. Unmatched junction bases numbered 5, after V lost 7 bases and J lost 4 bases.

The rearrangement uses TRBV10-2 and TRBJ1-2, with D possibly being TRBD1 (6 bases). Trimming cost V 6 bases and J 4 bases, with 15 bases left between them. This CDR3 is built from 14 residues. CDR1 and CDR2 (germline): WSHSY, SAAADI. CDR3 bases: TGCGCCAGCAGCCCCGAGGGGGGGAGCTATGGCTACACCTTC. It is translated as CASSPEGGSYGYTF.